This T cell receptor beta chain was captured by sequencing in a study of monozygotic twins with inflammatory bowel disease. Findings and limits, study-wide: Telling different T cell subtypes apart from each other was not possible. IBD patients shared fewer clonotypes with other individuals than healthy twins, especially patients with disease activity signs.

Germline V CDR1 and CDR2: DFQATT, SNEGSKA (reference sequence). The CDR3 is made up of 13 amino acids. Template switching was used to attach UMIs, which incorporated a 6-nucleotide sample barcode. TCRdb reprocessed the 5' RACE reads; each CDR3 protein has one entry and no DNA is given. The sample has about 140,000 distinct CDR3 sequences; the top ten hold more than 0.95%. Concerning this clonotype: Its antigen is unidentified.

Sequenced material: blood. The chain uses TRBV20-1 and TRBJ1-5. The TCR was taken from a human donor with ulcerative colitis or Crohn's disease, or a healthy co-twin of an affected twin (not recorded which). CDR3 sequence: CSAARVVNQPQHF.